These 18 T cell receptor beta chains originate from one sample sequenced in a study of T cell responses to AZD1222 COVID-19 vaccine. Method: immunoSEQ multiplex PCR; TCRdb's copy keeps in-frame clones and lacks some. The sample yields about 130,000 clones, roughly 84% seen once. This material consisted of peripheral blood, taken on day 0 of AZD1222 vaccination. These receptors all come from an adult in good health.

The chain uses TRBV12-3 or TRBV12-4 and TRBJ2-7; a possible D gene is TRBD1 (6 bases). The CDR3 is made up of 12 amino acids. V lost 8 bases, J lost 1 base, and 9 bases lay in between. The CDR3 bases are TGTGCCAGCGCAAGGGGGTCCTACGAGCAGTACTTC. This sequence encodes CASARGSYEQYF.

The count of this clone is one. This chain uses TRBV24-1 with TRBJ1-5, with 12 bases matching TRBD1. The CDR3 totals 16 residues. V was pared by 3 bases and J by 5 bases, with 4 bases of the junction left unmatched. The germline V gene encodes CDR1 KGHDR and CDR2 SFDVKD. Written as DNA, the CDR3 is TGTGCCACCAGTGATCGGGACAGGGGGCTTGATCAGCCCCAGCATTTT. This translates into CATSDRDRGLDQPQHF.

J is TRBJ2-3 and V is TRBV10-1; D is unresolved. CDR1 is WNHNN and CDR2 is SYGVQD in the germline V gene (reference sequence). This CDR3 comprises 14 residues. The V end lost 2 bases, the J end lost 1 base, and 7 bases lay between the germline ends. This chain's CDR3 is CASSEEYGTDTQYF. CDR3 DNA sequence: TGCGCCAGCAGTGAGGAGTACGGCACAGATACGCAGTATTTT.

The rearrangement joins TRBV5-1 to TRBJ1-6, with D possibly matching TRBD1 (6 bases). Germline loops: CDR1 SGHRS, CDR2 YFSETQ. Trimming removed 0 bases at V and 8 bases at J, with 9 bases between. This CDR3 is 14 amino acids long. The CDR3: CASSLGQVYSPLHF. The CDR3 nucleotides are TGCGCCAGCAGCTTGGGACAGGTCTATTCACCCCTCCACTTT. The full variable domain, rest sourced from reference TRBV5-1 and TRBJ1-6, is KAGVTQTPRYLIKTRGQQVTLSCSPISGHRSVSWYQQTPGQGLQFLFEYFSETQRNKGNFPGRFSGRQFSNSRSEMNVSTLELGDSALYLCASSLGQVYSPLHFGNGTRLTVT.

The genes are TRBV29-1 and TRBJ1-2, with 7 nucleotides matching TRBD1. In germline, CDR1 is SQVTM, CDR2 ANQGSEA. The CDR3 is 15 residues long. Losses at the gene ends were 3 bases for V and 3 bases for J; bases not matched to a gene: 10. The CDR3 here is CSVDHRGPGYYGYTF. The DNA for the CDR3 is TGCAGCGTTGATCATAGGGGGCCTGGCTACTATGGCTACACCTTC.

V and J are TRBV30 and TRBJ1-4, with a possible D match to TRBD1 (6 bases). The CDR3 runs to 14 residues. Germline V gene lookup returns CDR1 GTSNPN and CDR2 SVGIG (reference sequence). Trimming took 2 bases from V and 10 from J, leaving 17 bases between them. The CDR3 protein is CAWSSGGGVGKLFF. CDR3 sequence (DNA): TGTGCCTGGAGTTCGGGGGGCGGGGTCGGAAAACTGTTTTTT.

The chain is built from TRBV7-9 and TRBJ2-7; D may be TRBD1 or TRBD2 (5 bases each). Per the germline V gene, CDR1 is SEHNR and CDR2 is FQNEAQ (reference sequence). The CDR3 consists of 16 residues. V dropped 1 base and J dropped 0 bases, with 13 bases sitting between them. CDR3 in amino acids: CASSLVRGGSSYEQYF. For the CDR3, the DNA is TGTGCCAGCAGCTTAGTAAGGGGTGGGAGCTCCTACGAGCAGTACTTC.

This clone was detected only a few times. This sample includes further DNA sequences coding for the same CDR3. This sequence joins TRBV10-3 and TRBJ1-2; 7 positions match TRBD1. This CDR3 contains 12 residues. J gave up 6 bases and V 7 bases, and 5 bases lay outside the gene matches. The germline V gene encodes CDR1 ENHRY and CDR2 SYGVKD. This CDR3 is CAITPDRDGYTF. DNA for the CDR3: TGTGCCATCACCCCTGACAGGGATGGCTACACCTTC.

The chain couples TRBV3-1 (or the pseudogene TRBV3-2) to TRBJ1-1; D unresolved. Trimming removed 1 base at V and 3 bases at J, with 9 bases between. In germline, CDR1 is LGHDT, CDR2 YNNKEL (reference sequence). There are 14 residues in the CDR3. DNA for the CDR3: TGTGCCAGCAGCCAAGGGGGAAGGTACACTGAAGCTTTCTTT. This gives the protein CASSQGGRYTEAFF.

V gene TRBV6-1 combines with J gene TRBJ1-6; D not resolved. Deletions cut 0 bases from V and 10 bases from J, with 13 bases between. The germline V gene encodes CDR1 MNHNS and CDR2 SASEGT. The CDR3 contains 15 residues. Here the CDR3 DNA reads TGTGCCAGCAGTGAAGCTGTGAGGGAGGTGTCACCCCTCCACTTT. It is translated as CASSEAVREVSPLHF.

J is TRBJ1-5 and V is TRBV7-9, with D unresolved. Per germline, CDR1 SEHNR and CDR2 FQNEAQ (reference sequence). The germline V and J ends were trimmed by 4 bases and 0 bases, with 7 bases remaining between them. The CDR3 contains 14 residues. CDR3 sequence: CASSSEVSNQPQHF. CDR3 coding DNA: TGTGCCAGCAGCTCAGAGGTTAGCAATCAGCCCCAGCATTTT.

The chain couples TRBV28 to TRBJ2-4; TRBD2 matches 9 bases. In germline, CDR1 is MDHEN, CDR2 SYDVKM. The CDR3 contains 20 residues. V gave up 4 bases and J gave up 2 bases; unmatched junction bases: 18. CDR3 amino acids: CASSYPLEAGGSLTKNIQYF. In DNA form, the CDR3 reads TGTGCCAGCAGTTACCCGCTCGAAGCGGGGGGATCCTTAACCAAAAACATTCAGTACTTC.

The chain is built from TRBV10-3 and TRBJ2-4, with 11 bases that match TRBD2. The V segment lost 1 base and the J segment 10 bases; nucleotides outside the gene matches: 24. Germline V gene sequence: CDR1 ENHRY, CDR2 SYGVKD. This CDR3 spans 21 amino acids. Here the CDR3 reads CAISEWSSEITSGGLNCIQYF. CDR3 DNA sequence: TGTGCCATCAGTGAGTGGTCGTCTGAAATCACTAGCGGGGGCCTCAATTGTATTCAGTACTTC.

The chain uses TRBV7-3 and TRBJ2-1; D might be TRBD1 (5 bases). Germline lookup yields CDR1 SGHTA and CDR2 FQGTGA. CDR3 length: 14 residues. Trimming left V 5 bases short and J 5 bases short, with 13 bases between. CDR3 loop: CASSQGPANNEQFF. The CDR3 DNA sequence: TGTGCCAGCAGCCAGGGTCCCGCGAACAATGAGCAGTTCTTC.

The chain links TRBV24-1 to TRBJ1-1; 10 bases match TRBD1. The CDR3 is made up of 13 amino acids. V dropped 3 bases and J dropped 10; count of bases not matched to a gene: 4. Germline assignment: CDR1 KGHDR and CDR2 SFDVKD. This CDR3 is CATSDRDRGRAFF. CDR3 sequence (DNA): TGTGCCACCAGTGATAGGGACAGGGGACGAGCTTTCTTT.

This clone has a handful of counts. This rearrangement joins TRBV15 to TRBJ1-1; D not certain. There are 15 residues in the CDR3. Germline V gene sequence: CDR1 LNHNV, CDR2 YYDKDF (reference sequence). Trimming cost V 0 bases and J 3 bases, with 11 bases left between them. CDR3 coding DNA: TGTGCCACCAGCAGAGAACCGGGGAGGTACACTGAAGCTTTCTTT. It yields the protein CATSREPGRYTEAFF.

The chain has TRBV2 and TRBJ2-1, with 12 bases fitting TRBD2. There are 13 residues in the CDR3. Trimming at V came to 1 base and at J to 15 bases, leaving 4 bases not matched to a gene. Germline CDR1 reads SNHLY; CDR2 reads FYNNEI. Here the CDR3 reads CASSEGPSGGAFF. CDR3 DNA sequence: TGTGCCAGCAGTGAAGGACCTAGCGGGGGGGCGTTCTTC. Filled out from reference TRBV2 and TRBJ2-1, the complete variable domain reads EPEVTQTPSHQVTQMGQEVILRCVPISNHLYFYWYRQILGQKVEFLVSFYNNEISEKSEIFDDQFSVERPDGSNFTLKIRSTKLEDSAMYFCASSEGPSGGAFFGPGTRLTVL.

This chain links TRBV5-1 with TRBJ2-5; D might be TRBD1 (5 bases). V was clipped by 4 bases and J by 5 bases, with 24 bases between them. Germline V CDR1 and CDR2: SGHRS, YFSETQ. The CDR3 sequence is 17 residues long. For the CDR3, the DNA is TGCGCCAGCAGCCCCGGGTTGGCCAAGGGGCCGGTGGAGACCCAGTACTTC. It yields the protein CASSPGLAKGPVETQYF.